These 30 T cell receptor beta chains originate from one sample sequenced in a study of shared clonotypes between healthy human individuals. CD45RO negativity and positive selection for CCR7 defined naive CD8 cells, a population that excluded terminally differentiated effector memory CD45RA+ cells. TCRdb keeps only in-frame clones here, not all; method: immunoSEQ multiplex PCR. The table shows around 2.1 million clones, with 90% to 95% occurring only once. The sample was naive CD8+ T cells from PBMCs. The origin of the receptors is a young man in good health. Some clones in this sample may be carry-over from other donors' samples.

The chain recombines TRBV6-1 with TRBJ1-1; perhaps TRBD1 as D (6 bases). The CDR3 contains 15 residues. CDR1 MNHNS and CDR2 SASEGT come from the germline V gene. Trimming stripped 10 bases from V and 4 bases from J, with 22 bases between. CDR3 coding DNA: TGTGCCACACGGGTAAGGGGGGCTGCGAGCACTGAAGCTTTCTTT. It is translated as CATRVRGAASTEAFF.

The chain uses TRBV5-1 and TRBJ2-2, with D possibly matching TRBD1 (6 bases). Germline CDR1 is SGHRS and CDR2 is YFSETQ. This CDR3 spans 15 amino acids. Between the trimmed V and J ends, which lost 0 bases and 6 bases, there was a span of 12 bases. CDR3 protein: CASSLGGLSAGELFF. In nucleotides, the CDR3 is TGCGCCAGCAGCTTGGGGGGGCTGAGTGCCGGGGAGCTGTTTTTT.

The CDR3 sequence is CASSLAATLYEQYF. The DNA of the CDR3 is TGTGCCAGCAGCTTAGCGGCCACCCTTTACGAGCAGTACTTC. The chain recombines TRBV11-2 with TRBJ2-7; D is ambiguous. V was shortened by 1 base and J by 4 bases, with 11 bases between the two germline ends. CDR1 is SGHAT, CDR2 FQNNGV, per germline. This CDR3 region has 14 residues.

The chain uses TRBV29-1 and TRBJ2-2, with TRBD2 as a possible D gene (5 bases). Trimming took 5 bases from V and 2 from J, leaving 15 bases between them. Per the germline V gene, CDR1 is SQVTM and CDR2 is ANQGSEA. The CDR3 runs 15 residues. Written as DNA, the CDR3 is TGCAGCGTTTTTTTGGCGGGTGTCAACACCGGGGAGCTGTTTTTT. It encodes CSVFLAGVNTGELFF.

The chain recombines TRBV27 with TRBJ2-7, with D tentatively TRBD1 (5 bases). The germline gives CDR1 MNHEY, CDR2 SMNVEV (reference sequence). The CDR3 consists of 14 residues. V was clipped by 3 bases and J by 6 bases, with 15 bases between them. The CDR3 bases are TGTGCCAGCAGTTTTCAGGGTTCGGTCTCCGAGCAGTACTTC. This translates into CASSFQGSVSEQYF.

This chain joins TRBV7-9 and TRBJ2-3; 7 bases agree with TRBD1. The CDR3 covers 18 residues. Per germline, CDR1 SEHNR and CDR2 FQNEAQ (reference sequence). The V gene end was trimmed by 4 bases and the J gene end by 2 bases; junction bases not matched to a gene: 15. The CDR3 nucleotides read TGTGCCAGCAGCTCCGACCGGCTCCGGGACAGTCACACAGATACGCAGTATTTT. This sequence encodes CASSSDRLRDSHTDTQYF.

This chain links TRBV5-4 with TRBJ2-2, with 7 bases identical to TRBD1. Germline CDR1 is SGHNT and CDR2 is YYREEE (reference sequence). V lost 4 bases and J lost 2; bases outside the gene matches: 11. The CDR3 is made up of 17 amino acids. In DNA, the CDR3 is TGTGCCAGCAGCCATCCAGAAAGGACAGGCAACACCGGGGAGCTGTTTTTT. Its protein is CASSHPERTGNTGELFF.

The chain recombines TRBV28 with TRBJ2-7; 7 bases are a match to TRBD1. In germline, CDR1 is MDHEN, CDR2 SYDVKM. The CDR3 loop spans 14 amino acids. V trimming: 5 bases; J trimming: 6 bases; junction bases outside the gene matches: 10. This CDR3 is CASSLRGWSGEQYF. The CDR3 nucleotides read TGTGCCAGCAGTCTCAGGGGGTGGTCAGGCGAGCAGTACTTC.

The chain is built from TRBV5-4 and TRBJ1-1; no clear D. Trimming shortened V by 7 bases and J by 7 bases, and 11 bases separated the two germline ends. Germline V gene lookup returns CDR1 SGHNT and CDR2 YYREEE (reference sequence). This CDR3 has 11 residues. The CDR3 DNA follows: TGTGCCAGCTCGGACGGCAGTGAAGCTTTCTTT. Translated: CASSDGSEAFF.

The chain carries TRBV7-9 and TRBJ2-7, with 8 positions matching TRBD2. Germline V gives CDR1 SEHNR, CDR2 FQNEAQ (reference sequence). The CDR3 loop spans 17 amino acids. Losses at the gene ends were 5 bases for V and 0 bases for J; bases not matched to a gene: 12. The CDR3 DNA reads TGTGCCAGCAGCCCTCCCGGCCTAGCGGGTTTCTCCTACGAGCAGTACTTC. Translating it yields CASSPPGLAGFSYEQYF.

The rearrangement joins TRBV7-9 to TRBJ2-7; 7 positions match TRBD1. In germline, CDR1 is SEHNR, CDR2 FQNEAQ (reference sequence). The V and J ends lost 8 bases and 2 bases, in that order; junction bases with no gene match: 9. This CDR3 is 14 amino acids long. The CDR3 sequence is CASRPGTATYEQYF. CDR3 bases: TGTGCCAGCCGGCCTGGGACAGCCACCTACGAGCAGTACTTC.

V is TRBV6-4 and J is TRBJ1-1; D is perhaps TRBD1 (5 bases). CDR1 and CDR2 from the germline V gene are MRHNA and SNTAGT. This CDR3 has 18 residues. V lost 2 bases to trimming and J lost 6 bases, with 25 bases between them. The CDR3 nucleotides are TGTGCCAGCAGTGACGGGACCTCCGCCGGAGACCGGTACCCTGAAGCTTTCTTT. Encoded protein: CASSDGTSAGDRYPEAFF.

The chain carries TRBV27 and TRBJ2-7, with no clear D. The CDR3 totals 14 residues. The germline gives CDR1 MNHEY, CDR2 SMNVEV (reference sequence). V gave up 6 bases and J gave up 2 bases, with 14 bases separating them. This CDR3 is CASSLGFSTYEQYF. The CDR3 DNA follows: TGTGCCAGCAGCCTGGGCTTTAGCACCTACGAGCAGTACTTC.

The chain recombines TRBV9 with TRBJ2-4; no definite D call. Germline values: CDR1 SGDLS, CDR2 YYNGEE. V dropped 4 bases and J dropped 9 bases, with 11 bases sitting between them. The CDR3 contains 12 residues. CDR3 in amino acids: CASSPSWGIQYF. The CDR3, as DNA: TGTGCCAGCAGCCCCAGTTGGGGCATTCAGTACTTC.

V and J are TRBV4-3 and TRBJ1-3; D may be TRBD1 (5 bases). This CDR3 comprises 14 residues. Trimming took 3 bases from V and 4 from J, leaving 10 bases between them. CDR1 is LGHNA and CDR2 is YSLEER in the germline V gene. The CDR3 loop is CASSQGGKGNTIYF. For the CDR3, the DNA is TGCGCCAGCAGCCAGGGGGGGAAAGGAAACACCATATATTTT.

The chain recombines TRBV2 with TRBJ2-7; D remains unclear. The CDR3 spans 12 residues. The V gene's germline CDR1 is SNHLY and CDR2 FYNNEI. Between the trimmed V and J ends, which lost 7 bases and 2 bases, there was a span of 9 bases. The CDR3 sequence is CASTLIPYEQYF. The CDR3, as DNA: TGTGCCAGCACCCTGATCCCCTACGAGCAGTACTTC. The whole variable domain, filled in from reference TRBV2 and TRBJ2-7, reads EPEVTQTPSHQVTQMGQEVILRCVPISNHLYFYWYRQILGQKVEFLVSFYNNEISEKSEIFDDQFSVERPDGSNFTLKIRSTKLEDSAMYFCASTLIPYEQYFGPGTRLTVT.

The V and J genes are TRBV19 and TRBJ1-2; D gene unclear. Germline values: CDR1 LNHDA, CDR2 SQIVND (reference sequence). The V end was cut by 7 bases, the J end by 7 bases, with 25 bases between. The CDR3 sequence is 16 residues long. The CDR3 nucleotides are TGTGCCAGTAACCCCCGGCTCGAAGGGCCGGTCTTTGGCTACACCTTC. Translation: CASNPRLEGPVFGYTF.

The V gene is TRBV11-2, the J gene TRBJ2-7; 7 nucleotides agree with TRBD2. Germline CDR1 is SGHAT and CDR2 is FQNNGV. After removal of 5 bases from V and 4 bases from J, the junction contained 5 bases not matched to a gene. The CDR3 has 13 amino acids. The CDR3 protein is CASSPRSGYEQYF. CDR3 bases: TGTGCCAGCAGCCCCCGTAGCGGGTACGAGCAGTACTTC.

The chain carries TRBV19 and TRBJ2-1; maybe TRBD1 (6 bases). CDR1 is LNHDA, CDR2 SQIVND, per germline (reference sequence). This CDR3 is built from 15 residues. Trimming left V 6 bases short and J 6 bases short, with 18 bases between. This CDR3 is CASSIRAGAPNEQFF. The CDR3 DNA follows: TGTGCCAGTAGCATCAGGGCAGGGGCCCCCAATGAGCAGTTCTTC.

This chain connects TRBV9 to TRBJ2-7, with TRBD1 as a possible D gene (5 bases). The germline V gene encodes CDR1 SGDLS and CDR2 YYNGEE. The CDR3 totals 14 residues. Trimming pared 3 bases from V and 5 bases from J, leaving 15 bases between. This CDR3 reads CASSAGASGNEQYF. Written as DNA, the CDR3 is TGTGCCAGCAGCGCCGGAGCGTCAGGGAACGAGCAGTACTTC. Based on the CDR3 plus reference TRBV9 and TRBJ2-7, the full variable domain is DSGVTQTPKHLITATGQRVTLRCSPRSGDLSVYWYQQSLDQGLQFLIQYYNGEERAKGNILERFSAQQFPDLHSELNLSSLELGDSALYFCASSAGASGNEQYFGPGTRLTVT.

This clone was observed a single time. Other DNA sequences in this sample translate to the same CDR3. The CDR3 DNA is TGTGCCAGCAGCTTCGGTGAAACCTACGAGCAGTACTTC. Translating it yields CASSFGETYEQYF. The rearrangement joins TRBV7-8 to TRBJ2-7, with D unclear. Germline V lookup: CDR1 SGHVS, CDR2 FQNEAQ. The CDR3 runs to 13 residues. Trimming removed 3 bases at V and 2 bases at J, with 8 bases between.

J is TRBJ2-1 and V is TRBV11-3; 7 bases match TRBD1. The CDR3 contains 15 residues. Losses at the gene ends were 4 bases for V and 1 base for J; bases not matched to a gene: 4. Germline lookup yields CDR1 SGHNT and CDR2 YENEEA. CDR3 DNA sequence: TGTGCCAGCAGCTCCACAGGGGAATCCTACAATGAGCAGTTCTTC. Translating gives CASSSTGESYNEQFF.

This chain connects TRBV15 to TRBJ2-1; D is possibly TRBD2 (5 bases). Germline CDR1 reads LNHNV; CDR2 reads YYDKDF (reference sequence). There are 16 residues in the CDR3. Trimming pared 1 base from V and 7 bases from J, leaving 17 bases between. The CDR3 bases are TGTGCCACCAGCAGAGTCAGTGACTACGTGGGGAATGAGCAGTTCTTC. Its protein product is CATSRVSDYVGNEQFF.

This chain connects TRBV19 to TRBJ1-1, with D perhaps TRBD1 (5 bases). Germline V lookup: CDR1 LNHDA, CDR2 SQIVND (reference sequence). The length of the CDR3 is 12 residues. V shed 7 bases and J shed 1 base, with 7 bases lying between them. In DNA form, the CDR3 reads TGTGCCAGTATTCAGGGGAACACTGAAGCTTTCTTT. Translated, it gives CASIQGNTEAFF. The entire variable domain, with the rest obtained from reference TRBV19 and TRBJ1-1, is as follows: DGGITQSPKYLFRKEGQNVTLSCEQNLNHDAMYWYRQDPGQGLRLIYYSQIVNDFQKGDIAEGYSVSREKKESFPLTVTSAQKNPTAFYLCASIQGNTEAFFGQGTRLTVV.

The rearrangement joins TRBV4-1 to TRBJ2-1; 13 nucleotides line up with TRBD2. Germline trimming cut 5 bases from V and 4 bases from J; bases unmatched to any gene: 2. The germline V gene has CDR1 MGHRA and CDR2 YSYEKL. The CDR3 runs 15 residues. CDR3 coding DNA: TGCGCCAGCAGCGAACTAGCGGGAGGGTACAATGAGCAGTTCTTC. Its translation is CASSELAGGYNEQFF.

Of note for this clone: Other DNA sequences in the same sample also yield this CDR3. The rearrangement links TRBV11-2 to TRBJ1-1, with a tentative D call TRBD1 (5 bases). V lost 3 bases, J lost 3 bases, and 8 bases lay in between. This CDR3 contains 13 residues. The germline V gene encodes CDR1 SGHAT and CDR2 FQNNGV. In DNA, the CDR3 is TGTGCCAGCAGCTTGTCGGGGGACACTGAAGCTTTCTTT. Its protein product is CASSLSGDTEAFF.

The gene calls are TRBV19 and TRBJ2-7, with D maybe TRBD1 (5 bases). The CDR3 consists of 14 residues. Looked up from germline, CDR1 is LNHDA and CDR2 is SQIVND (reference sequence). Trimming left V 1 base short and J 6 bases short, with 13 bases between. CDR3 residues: CASSIGGAPFEQYF. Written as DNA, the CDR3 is TGTGCCAGTAGTATAGGTGGGGCCCCCTTCGAGCAGTACTTC.

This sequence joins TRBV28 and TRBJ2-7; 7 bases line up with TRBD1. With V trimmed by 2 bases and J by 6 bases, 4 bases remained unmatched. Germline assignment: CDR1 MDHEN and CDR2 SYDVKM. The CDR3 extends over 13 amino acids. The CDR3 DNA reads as TGTGCCAGCAGTTTAGGGACAGAGACCGAGCAGTACTTC. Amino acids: CASSLGTETEQYF.

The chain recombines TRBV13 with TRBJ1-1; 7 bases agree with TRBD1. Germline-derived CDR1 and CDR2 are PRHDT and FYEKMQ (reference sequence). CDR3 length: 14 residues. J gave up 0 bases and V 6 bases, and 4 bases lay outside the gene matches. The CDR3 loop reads CASRHGQVNTEAFF. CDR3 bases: TGTGCCAGCAGACATGGACAGGTGAACACTGAAGCTTTCTTT.

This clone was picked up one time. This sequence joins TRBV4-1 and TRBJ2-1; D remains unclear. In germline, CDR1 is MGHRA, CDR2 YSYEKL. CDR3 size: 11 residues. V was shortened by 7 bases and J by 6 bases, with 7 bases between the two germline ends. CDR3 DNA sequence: TGCGCCAGCACTGGGATCAATGAGCAGTTCTTC. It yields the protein CASTGINEQFF.